The 10 T cell receptor beta chains presented below share a single source sample, sequenced in a study of the immune and genomic landscape of osteosarcoma. The method was immunoSEQ multiplex PCR; TCRdb's version includes in-frame clones alone and lacks a portion of them. The data hold some 2,000 clones, with about 65% observed a single time. Primary, local recurrence and metastasis osteosarcoma tumors were taken after treatment from poor-prognosis patients. The sample taken for sequencing was osteosarcoma tumor tissue from the lung. The receptors here all came from a human donor with osteosarcoma.

V is TRBV2 and J is TRBJ1-3, with 10 bases aligning to TRBD1. The CDR3 runs to 16 residues. The junction had 4 bases not matched to a gene; V was cut back by 5 bases and J by 0 bases. Per the germline V gene, CDR1 is SNHLY and CDR2 is FYNNEI. CDR3 in DNA: TGTGCCAGCAGTTTGGACAGGGGGAGCTCTGGAAACACCATATATTTT. Its protein is CASSLDRGSSGNTIYF.

This chain uses TRBV10-3 with TRBJ2-1; TRBD2 matches at 8 bases. This CDR3 is 17 amino acids long. Trimming took 3 bases from V and 4 from J; bases not matched to a gene: 11. The V gene's germline CDR1 is ENHRY and CDR2 SYGVKD. CDR3 in amino acids: CAISETMSASGYNEQFF. The CDR3 DNA is TGTGCCATCAGTGAAACGATGTCGGCTAGCGGGTACAATGAGCAGTTCTTC.

The J gene is TRBJ2-3, the V gene TRBV5-5; TRBD1 is a possible D gene (6 bases). This CDR3 is built from 18 residues. V shed 3 bases and J shed 0 bases, with 20 bases lying between them. Germline V CDR1 and CDR2: SGHKS, YYEKEE (reference sequence). The chain's CDR3 is CASSSQYGQPSSTDTQYF. In nucleotides, the CDR3 is TGTGCCAGCAGCTCCCAATACGGACAGCCTTCTAGCACAGATACGCAGTATTTT.

The J gene is TRBJ1-2, the V gene TRBV5-1, with TRBD1 matching over 7 bases. This CDR3 is 14 amino acids long. V gave up 6 bases and J gave up 8 bases; unmatched junction bases: 13. The germline V gene encodes CDR1 SGHRS and CDR2 YFSETQ. The CDR3 is CASTPATGVEGYTF. The CDR3 nucleotides read TGCGCCAGCACCCCCGCCACAGGGGTGGAAGGCTACACCTTC. Supplemented by reference TRBV5-1 and TRBJ1-2, the full variable domain reads KAGVTQTPRYLIKTRGQQVTLSCSPISGHRSVSWYQQTPGQGLQFLFEYFSETQRNKGNFPGRFSGRQFSNSRSEMNVSTLELGDSALYLCASTPATGVEGYTFGSGTRLTVV.

J is TRBJ2-7 and V is TRBV5-1, with a possible D match to TRBD1 (6 bases). The CDR3 sequence is 14 residues long. The ends were cut back, 3 bases at V and 6 bases at J, with 16 bases in the middle. Germline V CDR1 and CDR2: SGHRS, YFSETQ. CDR3 region: CASSSQNRASEQYF. The CDR3 coding sequence is TGCGCCAGCAGCTCGCAAAACAGGGCCAGCGAGCAGTACTTC.

In this sample, this clone turned up a few times. This chain links TRBV10-3 with TRBJ2-1; no clear D gene. The CDR3 runs 11 residues. The V end was cut by 6 bases, the J end by 7 bases, with 7 bases between. Germline values: CDR1 ENHRY, CDR2 SYGVKD. CDR3 in amino acids: CAISSGNEQFF. CDR3 coding DNA: TGTGCCATCAGCTCTGGGAATGAGCAGTTCTTC.

This clone occurred a few times. The V call is TRBV7-6, the J call TRBJ1-1; no definite D call. With 5 bases removed from V and 5 bases from J, the gap between germline ends came to 6 bases. This CDR3 region has 11 residues. The germline V gene has CDR1 SGHVS and CDR2 FNYEAQ. In DNA form, the CDR3 reads TGTGCCAGCAGCGTTGGGACTGAAGCTTTCTTT. Protein sequence: CASSVGTEAFF.

This clone was seen only once. V is TRBV20-1 and J is TRBJ2-1; D gene unclear. This CDR3 has 11 residues. Germline CDR1 is DFQATT and CDR2 is SNEGSKA (reference sequence). Between the trimmed V and J ends, which lost 3 bases and 7 bases, there was a span of 7 bases. The CDR3, as DNA: TGCAGTGCTAGCCGGCGGAATGAGCAGTTCTTC. As protein: CSASRRNEQFF.

This chain connects TRBV5-1 to TRBJ1-1; 8 bases agree with TRBD1. V shed 4 bases and J 4 bases; nucleotides not matched to a gene: 6. The CDR3 is made up of 14 amino acids. The germline CDR1 and CDR2 sequences are SGHRS and YFSETQ. This CDR3 reads CASSRTTGGTEAFF. As DNA, the CDR3 is TGCGCCAGCAGCCGTACAACAGGGGGCACTGAAGCTTTCTTT.

CDR3 nucleotides: TGTGCTGCGAGGTTCACCGGGGAGCTGTTTTTT. This gives the protein CAARFTGELFF. The V call is TRBV30, the J call TRBJ2-2; D gene uncertain. The germline V gene encodes CDR1 GTSNPN and CDR2 SVGIG (reference sequence). The length of the CDR3 is 11 residues.